Each of the 30 T cell receptor beta chains below was sequenced from the same sample in a study of T cell responses to AZD1222 COVID-19 vaccine. The protocol was immunoSEQ multiplex PCR, while the TCRdb copy is restricted to in-frame clones and leaves out a portion. The sample yields about 180,000 clones, around nine tenths seen once. The sequencing here drew on peripheral blood, taken 28 days after the second AZD1222 dose. Receptors were obtained from an adult who received the AZD1222 COVID-19 vaccine.

V and J are TRBV6-5 and TRBJ1-1; D is undetermined. Trimming cost V 6 bases and J 3 bases, with 14 bases left between them. Germline V CDR1 and CDR2: MNHEY, SVGAGI. The CDR3 covers 14 residues. CDR3 loop: CASRDANGDTEAFF. For the CDR3, the DNA is TGTGCCAGCAGGGACGCCAATGGGGACACTGAAGCTTTCTTT.

This chain connects TRBV12-3 or TRBV12-4 to TRBJ1-6, with 9 bases that match TRBD1. This CDR3 region has 13 residues. With V trimmed by 3 bases and J by 15 bases, 6 bases remained unmatched. Written as DNA, the CDR3 is TGTGCCAGCAGTTTGGGGACAGGGTCCCTCCTCCACTTT. Amino acid sequence: CASSLGTGSLLHF.

The chain couples TRBV6-5 to TRBJ1-1, with TRBD1 as a possible D gene (6 bases). V lost 6 bases and J 3 bases, leaving 14 bases between the germline ends. Germline V gives CDR1 MNHEY, CDR2 SVGAGI. CDR3 length equals 14 residues. CDR3 sequence (DNA): TGTGCCAGCAGCTCGGGGGGCCGTCACACTGAAGCTTTCTTT. Translation gives CASSSGGRHTEAFF.

This sequence joins TRBV4-2 and TRBJ1-3; D is undetermined. Trimming stripped 0 bases from V and 1 base from J, with 7 bases between. The CDR3 contains 15 residues. Germline loops: CDR1 LGHNA, CDR2 YNFKEQ. The CDR3 here is CASSQDPTSGNTIYF. The CDR3 bases are TGTGCCAGCAGCCAAGATCCAACATCTGGAAACACCATATATTTT.

V is TRBV30 and J is TRBJ1-6, with a possible D match to TRBD1 (5 bases). The CDR3 contains 16 residues. Deletions cut 2 bases from V and 7 bases from J, with 18 bases between. Germline-derived CDR1 and CDR2 are GTSNPN and SVGIG (reference sequence). The CDR3 coding sequence is TGTGCCTGGAGTTTGGGCGGGGGGTATACAAATTCACCCCTCCACTTT. This encodes CAWSLGGGYTNSPLHF.

This rearrangement joins TRBV18 to TRBJ1-4, with a possible D match to TRBD1 (5 bases). From germline, CDR1 is KGHSH and CDR2 LQKENI. V dropped 7 bases and J dropped 0 bases, with 9 bases sitting between them. The CDR3 runs 14 residues. This CDR3 is CASCSTATNEKLFF. Written as DNA, the CDR3 is TGTGCCAGCTGCTCGACAGCAACTAATGAAAAACTGTTTTTT.

The chain couples TRBV9 to TRBJ2-1; perhaps D is TRBD1 or TRBD2 (5 bases each). The CDR3 has 15 amino acids. The V end was cut by 1 base, the J end by 7 bases, with 15 bases between. The germline CDR1 and CDR2 sequences are SGDLS and YYNGEE. This CDR3 reads CASSVRGATPNEQFF. The CDR3 DNA reads as TGTGCCAGCAGCGTAAGGGGAGCAACCCCGAATGAGCAGTTCTTC.

The gene calls are TRBV4-1 and TRBJ2-2, with 9 bases fitting TRBD1. CDR1 and CDR2 (germline): MGHRA, YSYEKL. Germline trimming cut 0 bases from V and 4 bases from J; bases unmatched to any gene: 12. The CDR3 extends over 19 amino acids. This CDR3 reads CASSQDYKDRGDVTGELFF. CDR3 coding DNA: TGCGCCAGCAGCCAAGATTATAAGGACAGGGGCGATGTCACCGGGGAGCTGTTTTTT.

The V and J genes are TRBV19 and TRBJ2-7; D is unresolved. The CDR3 extends over 13 amino acids. With 3 bases removed from V and 3 bases from J, the gap between germline ends came to 9 bases. The V gene's germline CDR1 is LNHDA and CDR2 SQIVND (reference sequence). The CDR3 reads CASSITSSYEQYF. The CDR3 DNA reads as TGTGCCAGTAGTATTACCTCCAGCTACGAGCAGTACTTC.

The V and J genes are TRBV28 and TRBJ2-6, with TRBD1 matching 7 bases. V was pared by 6 bases and J by 1 base, with 3 bases of the junction left unmatched. The germline gives CDR1 MDHEN, CDR2 SYDVKM. The length of the CDR3 is 15 residues. DNA of the CDR3: TGTGCCAGCAGACAGACAGGGTCTGGGGCCAACGTCCTGACTTTC. Protein: CASRQTGSGANVLTF.

This clone came up a few times. V gene TRBV19 combines with J gene TRBJ2-1; 8 nucleotides line up with TRBD2. CDR1 is LNHDA and CDR2 is SQIVND in the germline V gene (reference sequence). V trimming: 7 bases; J trimming: 7 bases; junction bases outside the gene matches: 9. The CDR3 is 14 residues long. The CDR3 is CASTFGTRRNEQFF. CDR3 sequence (DNA): TGTGCCAGTACTTTTGGGACTAGGAGGAATGAGCAGTTCTTC. The variable domain in full, completed from reference TRBV19 and TRBJ2-1, reads DGGITQSPKYLFRKEGQNVTLSCEQNLNHDAMYWYRQDPGQGLRLIYYSQIVNDFQKGDIAEGYSVSREKKESFPLTVTSAQKNPTAFYLCASTFGTRRNEQFFGPGTRLTVL.

The chain recombines TRBV6-5 with TRBJ1-2, with 7 bases lining up with TRBD1. The CDR3 length is 15 residues. J lost 2 bases, V lost 2 bases, and 5 bases had no gene match. Germline CDR1 MNHEY, CDR2 SVGAGI. The CDR3: CASSYGGQYNYGYTF. The CDR3, as DNA: TGTGCCAGCAGTTACGGGGGACAGTACAACTATGGCTACACCTTC.

The CDR3 protein is CASSLGQGALDTEAFF. The CDR3 coding sequence is TGTGCCAGCAGCCTTGGACAGGGGGCGTTGGACACTGAAGCTTTCTTT. V is TRBV9 and J is TRBJ1-1; 11 bases are shared with TRBD1. Looked up from germline, CDR1 is SGDLS and CDR2 is YYNGEE. The CDR3 has 16 amino acids. The junction had 8 bases not matched to a gene; V was cut back by 4 bases and J by 3 bases. Full variable domain (remainder filled in from reference TRBV9 and TRBJ1-1): DSGVTQTPKHLITATGQRVTLRCSPRSGDLSVYWYQQSLDQGLQFLIQYYNGEERAKGNILERFSAQQFPDLHSELNLSSLELGDSALYFCASSLGQGALDTEAFFGQGTRLTVV.

V is TRBV18 and J is TRBJ2-5; unclear D gene. V lost 0 bases and J lost 5, with 16 bases in between. The CDR3 extends over 16 amino acids. CDR1 KGHSH and CDR2 LQKENI come from the germline V gene. In DNA form, the CDR3 reads TGTGCCAGCTCACCACCTTCTATCGCAGACAAGGAGACCCAGTACTTC. Amino acids: CASSPPSIADKETQYF.

J is TRBJ2-6 and V is TRBV7-2, with a weak D call TRBD2 (6 bases). With 5 bases removed from V and 10 bases from J, the gap between germline ends came to 18 bases. There are 15 residues in the CDR3. CDR1 SGHTA and CDR2 FQGNSA come from the germline V gene. CDR3 residues: CASSQVGPAGNVLTF. CDR3 in DNA: TGTGCCAGCAGCCAAGTCGGCCCAGCGGGTAACGTCCTGACTTTC.

The chain couples TRBV5-4 to TRBJ1-1; 8 bases are a match to TRBD1. Germline trimming cut 1 base from V and 4 bases from J; bases unmatched to any gene: 9. The CDR3 runs 16 residues. Germline V gene data show CDR1 as SGHNT and CDR2 as YYREEE (reference sequence). The CDR3 loop is CASSLPTGVRGTEAFF. The CDR3 region has the DNA TGTGCCAGCAGCTTGCCGACAGGGGTAAGGGGCACTGAAGCTTTCTTT.

The chain joins TRBV7-9 to TRBJ2-3; TRBD2 agrees at 10 bases. The V and J ends lost 1 base and 6 bases, in that order; junction bases with no gene match: 4. The germline CDR1 and CDR2 sequences are SEHNR and FQNEAQ (reference sequence). The CDR3 sequence is 15 residues long. The CDR3, as DNA: TGTGCCAGCAGCTTAGGAGCGGGGGGGGTCGATACGCAGTATTTT. As protein: CASSLGAGGVDTQYF. The entire variable domain, with the rest obtained from reference TRBV7-9 and TRBJ2-3, is as follows: DTGVSQNPRHKITKRGQNVTFRCDPISEHNRLYWYRQTLGQGPEFLTYFQNEAQLEKSRLLSDRFSAERPKGSFSTLEIQRTEQGDSAMYLCASSLGAGGVDTQYFGPGTRLTVL.

The J gene is TRBJ1-2, the V gene TRBV5-8; D not certain. The V and J ends lost 2 bases and 4 bases respectively, with 18 bases between them. The germline CDR1 and CDR2 sequences are SGHTS and YDEGEE. The CDR3 is 16 residues long. The CDR3 spells CASSFKGRSFPYGYTF. The CDR3, as DNA: TGTGCCAGCAGCTTCAAAGGGAGATCCTTCCCCTATGGCTACACCTTC. The entire variable domain, with the rest obtained from reference TRBV5-8 and TRBJ1-2, is as follows: EAGVTQSPTHLIKTRGQQATLRCSPISGHTSVYWYQQALGLGLQFLLWYDEGEERNRGNFPPRFSGRQFPNYSSELNVNALELEDSALYLCASSFKGRSFPYGYTFGSGTRLTVV.

The chain recombines TRBV6-6 with TRBJ1-4, with 11 bases matching TRBD1. This CDR3 is 14 amino acids long. The V and J ends lost 6 bases and 7 bases, in that order; junction bases with no gene match: 4. Germline CDR1 and CDR2: MNHNY and SVGAGI (reference sequence). This CDR3 reads CASRPGTGGEKLFF. The CDR3 bases are TGTGCCAGCAGGCCCGGGACAGGGGGTGAAAAACTGTTTTTT.

This clone appeared once. The rearrangement joins TRBV7-8 to TRBJ2-7; D gene unclear. The ends were cut back, 0 bases at V and 1 base at J, with 7 bases in the middle. The CDR3 contains 14 residues. Germline loops: CDR1 SGHVS, CDR2 FQNEAQ. The CDR3 DNA reads as TGTGCCAGCAGCTTAGCGGATCGGTCCTACGAGCAGTACTTC. Amino acids: CASSLADRSYEQYF.

J is TRBJ2-7 and V is TRBV19; D is unclear. The CDR3 has 14 residues. CDR1 is LNHDA, CDR2 SQIVND, per germline (reference sequence). The V and J ends lost 4 bases and 2 bases respectively, with 12 bases between them. The CDR3 is CASSRAAATYEQYF. The CDR3 bases are TGTGCCAGTAGTAGGGCAGCAGCTACCTACGAGCAGTACTTC.

The chain uses TRBV6-2 or TRBV6-3 and TRBJ1-6; D remains unclear. Trimming pared 5 bases from V and 15 bases from J, leaving 14 bases between. The CDR3 contains 12 residues. Germline values: CDR1 MNHEY, CDR2 SVGEGT. The CDR3: CASSHRRGFLHF. The CDR3 DNA is TGTGCCAGCAGTCACCGGAGAGGCTTCCTCCACTTT.

The rearrangement joins TRBV7-9 to TRBJ2-1; the D gene is possibly TRBD1 (6 bases). V lost 6 bases, J lost 5 bases, and 11 bases lay in between. Germline V gene data show CDR1 as SEHNR and CDR2 as FQNEAQ (reference sequence). The CDR3 consists of 13 residues. The CDR3 nucleotides are TGTGCCAGCAGATACAGGGACCACAATGAGCAGTTCTTC. Residues: CASRYRDHNEQFF.

The chain employs TRBV29-1 and TRBJ2-5; no definite D call. Trimming pared 7 bases from V and 5 bases from J, leaving 11 bases between. Germline V gene sequence: CDR1 SQVTM, CDR2 ANQGSEA. This CDR3 has 11 residues. The chain's CDR3 is CSAGPSETQYF. For the CDR3, the DNA is TGCAGCGCTGGGCCGTCCGAGACCCAGTACTTC.

V is TRBV19 and J is TRBJ1-4; tentative D call: TRBD1 (6 bases). Trimming cost V 5 bases and J 8 bases, with 15 bases left between them. The CDR3 sequence is 14 residues long. Germline lookup yields CDR1 LNHDA and CDR2 SQIVND (reference sequence). The CDR3 DNA sequence: TGTGCCAGTAGTCTTCGACAGGAGGGGGAAAAACTGTTTTTT. Translated: CASSLRQEGEKLFF.

In its sample, this clone was seen once. The chain employs TRBV6-5 and TRBJ1-1, with 8 bases aligning to TRBD1. J was trimmed by 5 bases and V by 8 bases; bases with no gene match: 10. Germline CDR1 reads MNHEY; CDR2 reads SVGAGI. The CDR3 has 14 amino acids. The CDR3: CASRSRTGRTEAFF. In nucleotides, the CDR3 is TGTGCCAGCCGGTCTCGGACAGGGAGAACTGAAGCTTTCTTT.

The chain employs TRBV5-4 and TRBJ2-1; the D is unclear. Trimming pared 1 base from V and 2 bases from J, leaving 7 bases between. Germline V CDR1 and CDR2: SGHNT, YYREEE (reference sequence). This CDR3 has 14 amino acids. The CDR3 DNA is TGTGCCAGCAGCTTGAAGAGCGCCTACAATGAGCAGTTCTTC. Translated, it gives CASSLKSAYNEQFF.

This chain uses TRBV11-3 with TRBJ1-1, with 9 bases that match TRBD1. The J segment lost 4 bases and the V segment lost 4 bases, leaving 4 bases of the junction unmatched. CDR1 is SGHNT and CDR2 is YENEEA in the germline V gene. CDR3 size: 14 residues. CDR3 residues: CASSSQDRGTEAFF. The CDR3 region has the DNA TGTGCCAGCAGCTCGCAGGACAGGGGCACTGAAGCTTTCTTT.

The V and J genes are TRBV7-9 and TRBJ1-1; D perhaps matches TRBD1 (6 bases). Trimming took 7 bases from V and 7 from J, leaving 10 bases between them. CDR3 length: 11 residues. The V gene's germline CDR1 is SEHNR and CDR2 FQNEAQ (reference sequence). The CDR3 DNA reads TGTGCCAGCACTCGGACAGTTGAAGCTTTCTTT. Translated, it gives CASTRTVEAFF.

This clone showed up just a few times. The rearrangement joins TRBV5-1 to TRBJ1-4; D is possibly TRBD1 (5 bases). Germline V gene sequence: CDR1 SGHRS, CDR2 YFSETQ. Trimming left V 4 bases short and J 5 bases short, with 15 bases between. This CDR3 spans 15 amino acids. Here the CDR3 reads CASSPGTEVNEKLFF. In DNA, the CDR3 is TGCGCCAGCAGCCCCGGGACCGAGGTAAATGAAAAACTGTTTTTT.